One and the same sample provided the 26 T cell receptor beta chains below, sequenced in a study of Graves' ophthalmopathy and Graves' hyperthyroidism. The TCR beta CDR3 regions underwent amplification from RNA transcripts. An initial RT-PCR round employing HTBI primers preceded a second-round multiplex PCR. TCRdb re-called the multiplex PCR reads through MiXCR, storing one row per CDR3 protein. The table has roughly 420,000 distinct CDR3 sequences, around a fifth seen once; the top ten hold 2.5% to 3.5%. Sequenced: peripheral blood. These receptors were obtained from a young woman with stable Graves' hyperthyroidism.

This clonotype appeared many times. The chain is built from TRBV2 and TRBJ1-2; TRBD1 matches at 7 bases. Losses at the gene ends were 6 bases for V and 8 bases for J; bases not matched to a gene: 15. Germline assignment: CDR1 SNHLY and CDR2 FYNNEI. This CDR3 is built from 15 residues. The CDR3 loop reads CASRKTGTVLGGYTF. The CDR3 DNA sequence: TGTGCCAGCAGGAAGACCGGGACAGTATTAGGCGGCTACACCTTC.

In nucleotides, the CDR3 is TGTGCCAGCAGACCTAGAGGAAATTCACCCCTCCACTTT. Its protein is CASRPRGNSPLHF. V gene TRBV12-3 or TRBV12-4 combines with J gene TRBJ1-6, with D hard to call. Trimming took off 6 bases at V and 7 bases at J, with 10 bases between the two ends. The CDR3 totals 13 residues.

This clonotype was seen repeatedly, ten times or more. J is TRBJ2-5 and V is TRBV6-1, with D perhaps TRBD1 (6 bases). CDR1 MNHNS and CDR2 SASEGT come from the germline V gene. V lost 5 bases and J lost 5, with 12 bases in between. The CDR3 runs to 13 residues. The chain's CDR3 is CASSPNTGETQYF. Here the CDR3 DNA reads TGTGCCAGCAGTCCGAATACAGGGGAGACCCAGTACTTC.

The chain couples TRBV24-1 to TRBJ1-2, with TRBD1 as a possible D gene (5 bases). The germline CDR1 and CDR2 sequences are KGHDR and SFDVKD. The CDR3 totals 14 residues. V was shortened by 4 bases and J by 2 bases, with 10 bases between the two germline ends. CDR3 sequence (DNA): TGTGCCACCAGTGAAGAGACAGCGAACTATGGCTACACCTTC. It translates to CATSEETANYGYTF.

This clonotype has just a few counts. The chain joins TRBV30 to TRBJ1-5; 7 nucleotides agree with TRBD1. From germline, CDR1 is GTSNPN and CDR2 SVGIG (reference sequence). Unmatched junction bases numbered 5, after V lost 3 bases and J lost 3 bases. The CDR3 has 14 residues. CDR3 protein: CAWSGGQSNQPQHF. Here the CDR3 DNA reads TGTGCCTGGAGCGGGGGACAGTCCAATCAGCCCCAGCATTTT.

The sample holds many counts of this clonotype. The rearrangement uses TRBV27 and TRBJ2-4; D possibly corresponds to TRBD1 (5 bases). Trimming removed 4 bases from V and 0 bases from J, with 16 bases in between. Germline values: CDR1 MNHEY, CDR2 SMNVEV (reference sequence). The CDR3 has 17 amino acids. The CDR3 DNA follows: TGTGCCAGCAGTTCAAGGGGCCCCCAGATAGCCAAAAACATTCAGTACTTC. Amino acids: CASSSRGPQIAKNIQYF.

This clonotype has at least ten counts. This rearrangement joins TRBV10-3 to TRBJ1-1; 8 bases agree with TRBD1. V was pared by 8 bases and J by 4 bases, with 15 bases of the junction left unmatched. Germline lookup yields CDR1 ENHRY and CDR2 SYGVKD. The CDR3 is 16 residues long. CDR3 residues: CAIAGLQGDVGTEAFF. The CDR3 bases are TGTGCCATCGCGGGGTTACAGGGGGATGTCGGCACTGAAGCTTTCTTT.

This clonotype was counted ten times or more. This sequence joins TRBV11-3 and TRBJ1-5, with a possible D match to TRBD1 (5 bases). This CDR3 region has 15 residues. V lost 0 bases to trimming and J lost 7 bases, with 13 bases between them. Germline CDR1 is SGHNT and CDR2 is YENEEA. In nucleotides, the CDR3 is TGTGCCAGCAGCTTAGATCTCGGGGGATGGCAGCCCCAGCATTTT. As protein: CASSLDLGGWQPQHF.

The V call is TRBV13, the J call TRBJ2-5; D perhaps matches TRBD2 (5 bases). Germline V gives CDR1 PRHDT, CDR2 FYEKMQ (reference sequence). With 10 bases removed from V and 13 bases from J, the gap between germline ends came to 25 bases. CDR3 length: 13 residues. The CDR3 spells CATVDTRGETGYF. CDR3 coding DNA: TGTGCCACCGTAGACACCCGTGGGGAGACGGGGTACTTC.

This clonotype was recorded at least ten times. J is TRBJ2-5 and V is TRBV20-1; D is unresolved. The V end was cut by 8 bases, the J end by 4 bases, with 5 bases between. CDR1 is DFQATT and CDR2 is SNEGSKA in the germline V gene (reference sequence). The CDR3 length is 9 residues. CDR3 loop: CSCGETQYF. DNA of the CDR3: TGCAGTTGTGGAGAGACCCAGTACTTC.

This clonotype was observed a handful of times. This chain connects TRBV15 to TRBJ2-7; TRBD2 might be the D (6 bases). The V and J ends lost 1 base and 0 bases respectively, with 7 bases between them. The CDR3 has 14 residues. Germline V gives CDR1 LNHNV, CDR2 YYDKDF (reference sequence). This chain's CDR3 is CATSRGAGSYEQYF. The CDR3 DNA is TGTGCCACCAGCAGAGGAGCGGGCTCCTACGAGCAGTACTTC.

This clonotype has a count of ten or more. V and J are TRBV12-3 or TRBV12-4 and TRBJ2-6, with D tentatively TRBD1 (7 bases). This CDR3 contains 18 residues. With 3 bases removed from V and 1 base from J, the gap between germline ends came to 16 bases. CDR3 sequence (DNA): TGTGCCAGCAGTTTTAACAGGGGACTGACATCTGGGGCCAACGTCCTGACTTTC. Amino acids: CASSFNRGLTSGANVLTF.

In this sample, this clonotype turned up many times. J is TRBJ2-5 and V is TRBV7-9; 8 bases are shared with TRBD2. The CDR3 totals 15 residues. From germline, CDR1 is SEHNR and CDR2 FQNEAQ (reference sequence). The ends lost 1 base at V and 10 bases at J; junction bases unmatched: 11. The CDR3 is CASSLGGTSGGFQYF. DNA for the CDR3: TGTGCCAGCAGCTTAGGGGGGACTAGTGGGGGTTTCCAGTACTTC.

The chain recombines TRBV20-1 with TRBJ2-5; TRBD1 is a possible D gene (8 bases). V shed 1 base and J shed 4 bases, with 13 bases lying between them. This CDR3 has 14 residues. Germline V gene lookup returns CDR1 DFQATT and CDR2 SNEGSKA (reference sequence). The CDR3 sequence: CSARVTGGGETQYF. The CDR3 DNA reads TGCAGTGCTAGAGTCACAGGGGGGGGAGAGACCCAGTACTTC.

The chain uses TRBV7-8 and TRBJ2-2, with 8 bases identical to TRBD2. Germline trimming cut 4 bases from V and 4 bases from J; bases unmatched to any gene: 11. Looked up from germline, CDR1 is SGHVS and CDR2 is FQNEAQ. The CDR3 is 17 amino acids. The CDR3 DNA reads TGTGCCAGCAGCTCCGTTGGGGGACTAGGGAGCACCGGGGAGCTGTTTTTT. Translated, it gives CASSSVGGLGSTGELFF.

Only a few counts were recorded for this clonotype. The gene calls are TRBV25-1 and TRBJ2-5, with 12 nucleotides matching TRBD2. V shed 4 bases and J 4 bases; nucleotides not matched to a gene: 4. The CDR3 has 15 amino acids. CDR1 is MGHDK, CDR2 SYGVNS, per germline. This chain's CDR3 is CASSALGLAGETQYF. The CDR3 nucleotides read TGTGCCAGCAGTGCCTTGGGACTAGCGGGAGAGACCCAGTACTTC. The entire variable domain, with the rest obtained from reference TRBV25-1 and TRBJ2-5, is as follows: EADIYQTPRYLVIGTGKKITLECSQTMGHDKMYWYQQDPGMELHLIHYSYGVNSTEKGDLSSESTVSRIRTEHFPLTLESARPSHTSQYLCASSALGLAGETQYFGPGTRLLVL.

About this clonotype: An end of the junction does not agree with germline; a read error may underlie this. The J gene is TRBJ1-5, the V gene TRBV29-1; possibly TRBD1 for D (6 bases). Germline CDR1 and CDR2: SQVTM and ANQGSEA. CDR3 length: 14 amino acids. The CDR3 DNA reads as TGCAGCGTTGTGGAGACAGGATGGCTTCAGCCCCAGCGTTTT. Protein sequence: CSVVETGWLQPQRF.

This clonotype has a count of ten or more. In nucleotides, the CDR3 is TGTGCCAGCAGGACCACAGGGACCCGAGGCAATCAGCCCCAGCATTTT. It encodes CASRTTGTRGNQPQHF. This chain links TRBV6-1 with TRBJ1-5; weak D call: TRBD1 (6 bases). The V and J ends lost 6 bases and 2 bases respectively, with 17 bases between them. This CDR3 region has 16 residues. The germline CDR1 and CDR2 sequences are MNHNS and SASEGT.

This clonotype was counted at least ten times. The chain combines TRBV30 with TRBJ2-5, with a tentative D call TRBD2 (6 bases). CDR1 is GTSNPN and CDR2 is SVGIG in the germline V gene (reference sequence). The CDR3 totals 14 residues. V was trimmed by 2 bases and J by 0 bases, leaving 10 bases between them. CDR3 sequence reads: CAWSPRGNQETQYF. For the CDR3, the DNA is TGTGCCTGGAGTCCACGGGGGAACCAAGAGACCCAGTACTTC.

This clonotype was picked up many times. The rearrangement joins TRBV19 to TRBJ1-5, with 9 nucleotides matching TRBD1. CDR1 and CDR2 (germline): LNHDA, SQIVND (reference sequence). The J segment lost 0 bases and the V segment lost 4 bases, leaving 7 bases of the junction unmatched. The CDR3 contains 17 residues. The chain's CDR3 is CASSKGTGRFSNQPQHF. The CDR3 DNA follows: TGTGCCAGTAGTAAAGGGACAGGGCGGTTTAGCAATCAGCCCCAGCATTTT. Full variable domain (missing parts from reference TRBV19 and TRBJ1-5): DGGITQSPKYLFRKEGQNVTLSCEQNLNHDAMYWYRQDPGQGLRLIYYSQIVNDFQKGDIAEGYSVSREKKESFPLTVTSAQKNPTAFYLCASSKGTGRFSNQPQHFGDGTRLSIL.

The table lists this clonotype with many counts. The chain combines TRBV12-3 or TRBV12-4 with TRBJ2-7, with 9 positions matching TRBD1. CDR3 length: 14 amino acids. Trimming at V came to 2 bases and at J to 6 bases, leaving 5 bases not matched to a gene. This chain's CDR3 is CASSLLQGATEQYF. The CDR3 bases are TGTGCCAGCAGTTTATTACAGGGGGCAACCGAGCAGTACTTC.

This clonotype came up many times. The gene calls are TRBV12-3 or TRBV12-4 and TRBJ1-5; D unresolved. This CDR3 comprises 17 residues. V lost 5 bases and J lost 0, with 17 bases in between. The CDR3: CASSTIKLGDSNQPQHF. The CDR3 nucleotides read TGTGCCAGCAGTACCATTAAATTAGGCGATAGCAATCAGCCCCAGCATTTT.

This clonotype showed up many times. V is TRBV7-2 and J is TRBJ2-3; D not certain. The germline gives CDR1 SGHTA, CDR2 FQGNSA. This CDR3 contains 13 residues. V lost 4 bases, J lost 0 bases, and 5 bases lay in between. In nucleotides, the CDR3 is TGTGCCAGCAGCTCGCCCAGCACAGATACGCAGTATTTT. It translates to CASSSPSTDTQYF.

This clonotype was seen at least ten times. The chain couples TRBV10-3 to TRBJ2-5; no reliable D call. This CDR3 spans 13 amino acids. Trimming removed 6 bases at V and 1 base at J, with 9 bases between. Germline V gives CDR1 ENHRY, CDR2 SYGVKD. The CDR3 DNA reads TGTGCCATCAGGAAAGGGCTCCAAGAGACCCAGTACTTC. Encoded protein: CAIRKGLQETQYF.

This clonotype was found many times. The chain combines TRBV6-1 with TRBJ2-7, with 7 bases identical to TRBD2. The CDR3 loop spans 14 amino acids. The germline V gene encodes CDR1 MNHNS and CDR2 SASEGT. V was clipped by 3 bases and J by 5 bases; unmatched bases: 7. DNA for the CDR3: TGTGCCAGCAGTGATCGAGCGGGACGTCACGAGCAGTACTTC. Translated: CASSDRAGRHEQYF.

This clonotype was detected many times. The chain employs TRBV2 and TRBJ1-1, with a tentative D call TRBD1 (5 bases). The CDR3 runs to 17 residues. From germline, CDR1 is SNHLY and CDR2 FYNNEI. V shed 1 base and J shed 4 bases, with 19 bases lying between them. The CDR3 region is CASSEGGTLIKGTEAFF. The DNA for the CDR3 is TGTGCCAGCAGTGAAGGCGGGACCTTAATTAAAGGCACTGAAGCTTTCTTT.